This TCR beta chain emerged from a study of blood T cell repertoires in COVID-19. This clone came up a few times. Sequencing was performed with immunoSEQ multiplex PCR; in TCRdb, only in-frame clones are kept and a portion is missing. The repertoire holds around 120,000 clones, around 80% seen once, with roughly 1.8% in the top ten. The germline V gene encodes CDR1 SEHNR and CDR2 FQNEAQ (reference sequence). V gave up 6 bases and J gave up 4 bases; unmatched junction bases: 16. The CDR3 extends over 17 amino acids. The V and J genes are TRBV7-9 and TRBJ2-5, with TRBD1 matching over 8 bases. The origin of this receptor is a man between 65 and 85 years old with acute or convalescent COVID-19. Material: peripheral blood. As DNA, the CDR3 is TGTGCCAGCAGTTACCCCGCCACAGGGGGAGGAGGAGAGACCCAGTACTTC. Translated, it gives CASSYPATGGGGETQYF.